This entry is about one T cell receptor beta chain. The data were obtained in a study of blood T cell repertoires in COVID-19. Study at large: Acute and convalescent COVID-19 samples came from the United States, Italy and Spain. From T cells, B-cell-depleted T cells, or PBMCs came the material, which was cDNA or gDNA.

In the study's own analysis: Estimation of nucleated cell counts relied on the amplification of reference gene primers. Generated by immunoSEQ multiplex PCR, the TCRdb table keeps only in-frame clones and is missing some. V and J calls plus clone size are reproduced from that table; the DNA served to infer D and trimming. The sample consists of tens of thousands of clones, 70% to 90% of them appearing once. The CDR3 is 13 amino acids. V was trimmed by 2 bases and J by 8 bases, leaving 12 bases between them. CDR1 is MRHNA, CDR2 SNTAGT, per germline. The TCR sequence derives from a man in his 60s with acute or convalescent COVID-19. The sample taken for sequencing was peripheral blood. The chain uses TRBV6-4 and TRBJ1-2; weak D call: TRBD1 (6 bases). Here the CDR3 reads CASSDPGARGYTF. Here the CDR3 DNA reads TGTGCCAGCAGTGACCCAGGGGCTCGGGGCTACACCTTC.